This T cell receptor (beta chain) originates from a study of ipilimumab plus nivolumab after autologous stem cell transplantation. The overall study: Both relapsed and primary refractory DLBCL were included. Study results and caveats: The authors say TCR, Treg and microbiome findings warrant further study.

Trimming pared 1 base from V and 4 bases from J, leaving 9 bases between. The CDR3 spans 14 residues. The V gene's germline CDR1 is MGHRA and CDR2 YSYEKL. Note on this clone: The target antigen is unknown.

Profiling relied on immunoSEQ multiplex PCR, and the TCRdb table lists in-frame clones only, not all of them. The sample shows 20,000 to 25,000 clones, less than 85% of them seen only once. Patients got ipilimumab 1 mg/kg beginning 14 to 28 days post-transplant. Through week 26, nivolumab 3 mg/kg IV was given weeks 1, 4, 7, 10, then biweekly. Source: PBMCs, taken in a trial of ipilimumab plus nivolumab as post-transplant consolidation. This TCR derives from a male donor with diffuse large B-cell lymphoma. The J gene is TRBJ2-3, the V gene TRBV4-1; no definite D call. Written as DNA, the CDR3 is TGCGCCAGCAGCCAAGTTCGTGGGTCAGATACGCAGTATTTT. As protein: CASSQVRGSDTQYF.